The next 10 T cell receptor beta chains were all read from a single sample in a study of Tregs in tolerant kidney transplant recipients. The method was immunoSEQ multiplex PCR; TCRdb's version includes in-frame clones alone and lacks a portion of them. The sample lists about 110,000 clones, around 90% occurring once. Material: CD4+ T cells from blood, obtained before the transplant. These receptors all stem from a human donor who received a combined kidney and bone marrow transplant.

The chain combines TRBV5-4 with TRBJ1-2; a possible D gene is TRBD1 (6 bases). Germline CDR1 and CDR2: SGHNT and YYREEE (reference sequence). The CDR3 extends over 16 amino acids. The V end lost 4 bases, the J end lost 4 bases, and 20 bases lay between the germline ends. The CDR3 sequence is CASSPTIQTGSYGYTF. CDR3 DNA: TGTGCCAGCAGCCCCACGATACAAACAGGGAGCTATGGCTACACCTTC.

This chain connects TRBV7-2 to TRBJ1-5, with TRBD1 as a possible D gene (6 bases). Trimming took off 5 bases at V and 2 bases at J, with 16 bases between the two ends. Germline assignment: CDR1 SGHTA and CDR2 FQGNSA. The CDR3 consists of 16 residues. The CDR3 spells CASSPLGRTGNQPQHF. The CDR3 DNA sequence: TGTGCCAGCAGCCCGCTAGGAAGGACAGGCAATCAGCCCCAGCATTTT. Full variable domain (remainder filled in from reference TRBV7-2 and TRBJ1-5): GAGVSQSPSNKVTEKGKDVELRCDPISGHTALYWYRQSLGQGLEFLIYFQGNSAPDKSGLPSDRFSAERTGGSVSTLTIQRTQQEDSAVYLCASSPLGRTGNQPQHFGDGTRLSIL.

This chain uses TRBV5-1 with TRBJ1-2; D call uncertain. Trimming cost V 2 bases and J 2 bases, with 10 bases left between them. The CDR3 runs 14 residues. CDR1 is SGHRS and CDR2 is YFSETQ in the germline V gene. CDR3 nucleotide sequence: TGCGCCAGCAGCTTTCTCGAGAGAAACTATGGCTACACCTTC. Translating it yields CASSFLERNYGYTF.

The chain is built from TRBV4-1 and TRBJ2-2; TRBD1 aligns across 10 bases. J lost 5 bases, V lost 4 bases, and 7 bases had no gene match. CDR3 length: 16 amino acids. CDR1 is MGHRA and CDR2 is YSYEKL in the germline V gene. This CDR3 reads CASSRHRDRGTGELFF. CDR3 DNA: TGCGCCAGCAGCCGCCACCGGGACAGGGGAACCGGGGAGCTGTTTTTT.

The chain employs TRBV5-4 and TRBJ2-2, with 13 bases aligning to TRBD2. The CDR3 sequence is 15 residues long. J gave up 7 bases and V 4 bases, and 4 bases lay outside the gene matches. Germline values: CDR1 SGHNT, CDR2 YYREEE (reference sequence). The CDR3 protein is CASSPRTSGGGELFF. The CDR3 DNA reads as TGTGCCAGCAGCCCCCGGACTAGCGGGGGCGGGGAGCTGTTTTTT.

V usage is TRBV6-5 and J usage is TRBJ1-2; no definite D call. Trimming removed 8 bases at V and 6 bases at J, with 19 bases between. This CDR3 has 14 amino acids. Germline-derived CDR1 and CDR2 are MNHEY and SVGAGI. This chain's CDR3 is CASGPGNMRDGYTF. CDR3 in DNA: TGTGCCAGCGGCCCCGGGAATATGAGGGATGGCTACACCTTC.

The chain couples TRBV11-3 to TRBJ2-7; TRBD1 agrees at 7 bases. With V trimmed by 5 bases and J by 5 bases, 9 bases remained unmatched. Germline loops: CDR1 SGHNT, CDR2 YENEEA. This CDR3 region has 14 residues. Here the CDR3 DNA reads TGTGCCAGCAGCCCCCAGGGGGAGCGGCACGAGCAGTACTTC. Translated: CASSPQGERHEQYF.

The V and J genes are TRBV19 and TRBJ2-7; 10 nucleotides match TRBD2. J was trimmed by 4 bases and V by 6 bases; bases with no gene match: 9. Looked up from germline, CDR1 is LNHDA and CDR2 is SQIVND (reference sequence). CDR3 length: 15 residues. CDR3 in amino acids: CASRRTGTSEYEQYF. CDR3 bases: TGTGCCAGTAGAAGAACCGGGACTAGCGAATACGAGCAGTACTTC.

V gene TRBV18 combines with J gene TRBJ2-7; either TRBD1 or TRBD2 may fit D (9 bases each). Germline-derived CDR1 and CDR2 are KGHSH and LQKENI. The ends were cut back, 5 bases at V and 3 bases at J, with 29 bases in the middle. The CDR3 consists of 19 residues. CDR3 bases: TGTGCCAGCTCAGGACAGGGGATATCACTGGGACTAGCTATCTACGAGCAGTACTTC. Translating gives CASSGQGISLGLAIYEQYF.

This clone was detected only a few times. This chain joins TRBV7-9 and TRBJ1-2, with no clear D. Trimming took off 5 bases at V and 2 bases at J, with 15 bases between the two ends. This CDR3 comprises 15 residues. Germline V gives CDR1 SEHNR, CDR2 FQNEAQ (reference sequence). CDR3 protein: CASSLALNLNYGYTF. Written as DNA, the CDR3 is TGTGCCAGCAGCCTCGCTCTCAACCTAAACTATGGCTACACCTTC.